The clone carrying this T cell receptor (beta chain) was recorded a few times. The V end lost 0 bases, the J end lost 5 bases, and 5 bases lay between the germline ends. Germline assignment: CDR1 ENHRY and CDR2 SYGVKD. The CDR3 spans 12 residues. Synthesis of cDNA used 5'RACE (with 10-nucleotide random UMIs). Over 170 million TCR-beta sequences from 15-18 subjects came out of each sequencing run. TCRdb independently ran MiXCR on the 5' RACE reads; one entry per CDR3 protein. This table has some 95,000 distinct CDR3 sequences, around 3.3% appearing once. The record originates from a study of neurological immune-mediated disorders.

The sample consisted of PBMCs. The sequence came from a woman between 18 and 29 years old with multiple sclerosis. The V and J genes are TRBV10-3 and TRBJ2-7, with D hard to call. The CDR3 reads CAISESGDEQYF. The CDR3 DNA reads TGTGCCATCAGTGAGTCGGGCGACGAGCAGTACTTC.